Shown below are 2 T cell receptor beta chains from a single sample sequenced in a study of regulatory T cells in long-lasting Graves disease. Construction of the TCR beta libraries employed iRepertoire HTBI primers in conjunction with Arm-PCR of CDR3 regions. MiXCR was run by TCRdb on the multiplex PCR reads, yielding one entry per CDR3 protein. The table has roughly 560,000 distinct CDR3 sequences, 12% seen once. Time point here: newly diagnosed GD, antithyroid drugs for less than 3 months. Extracted PBMC RNA gave rise to the TCR library. A further study also used this sample, focusing on T cells in Graves' hyperthyroidism and ophthalmopathy.

The sequencing used peripheral blood mononuclear cells (PBMCs), collected at new diagnosis, from a patient treated with antithyroid drugs. These receptors all stem from a woman aged 30 to 39 with Graves disease.

This clonotype came up many times. The V call is TRBV27, the J call TRBJ1-6, with 8 bases lining up with TRBD1. This CDR3 spans 14 amino acids. Germline V lookup: CDR1 MNHEY, CDR2 SMNVEV (reference sequence). The V and J ends lost 5 bases and 9 bases, in that order; junction bases with no gene match: 6. This chain's CDR3 is CASSPDRVGSPLHF. The CDR3 coding sequence is TGTGCCAGCAGTCCGGACAGGGTTGGTTCACCCCTCCACTTT.

This clonotype was found many times. The CDR3 reads CASSSLRGASYEQYF. The CDR3 bases are TGTGCCAGCAGCTCCCTCAGAGGCGCCTCCTACGAGCAGTACTTC. The J gene is TRBJ2-7, the V gene TRBV11-2, with D unclear. The CDR3 contains 15 residues. Looked up from germline, CDR1 is SGHAT and CDR2 is FQNNGV. Trimming took off 4 bases at V and 0 bases at J, with 13 bases between the two ends.